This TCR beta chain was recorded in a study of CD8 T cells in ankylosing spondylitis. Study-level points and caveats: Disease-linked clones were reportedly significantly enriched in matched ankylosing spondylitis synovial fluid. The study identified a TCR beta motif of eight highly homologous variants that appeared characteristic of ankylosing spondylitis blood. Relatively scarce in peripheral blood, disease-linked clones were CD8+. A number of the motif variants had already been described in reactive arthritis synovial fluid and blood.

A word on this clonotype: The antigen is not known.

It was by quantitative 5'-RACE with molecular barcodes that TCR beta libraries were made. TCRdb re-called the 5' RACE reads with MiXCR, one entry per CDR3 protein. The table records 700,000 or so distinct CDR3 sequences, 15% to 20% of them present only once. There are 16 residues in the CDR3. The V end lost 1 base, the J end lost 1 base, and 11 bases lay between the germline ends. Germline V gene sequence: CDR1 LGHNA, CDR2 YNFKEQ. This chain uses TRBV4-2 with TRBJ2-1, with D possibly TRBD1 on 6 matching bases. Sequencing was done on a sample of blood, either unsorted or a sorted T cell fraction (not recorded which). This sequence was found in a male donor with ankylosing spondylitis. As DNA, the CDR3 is TGTGCCAGCAGCCAAGCCGCAGGGGATTCCTACAATGAGCAGTTCTTC. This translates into CASSQAAGDSYNEQFF.